This T cell receptor beta chain was documented in a study of blood T cell repertoires in COVID-19. In the study overall: Sample material is recorded as cDNA or gDNA derived from T cells, B-cell-depleted T cells, or PBMCs.

Germline V gives CDR1 SEHNR, CDR2 FQNEAQ (reference sequence). This CDR3 has 17 amino acids. The V gene end was trimmed by 4 bases and the J gene end by 1 base; junction bases not matched to a gene: 6. Per the original data handling: Cell counts per sample came from amplifying reference gene primers. Sequencing used immunoSEQ multiplex PCR; TCRdb keeps in-frame clones, though not all of them. V and J calls plus clone size are reproduced from that table; the DNA served to infer D and trimming. The table records approximately 350,000 clones, roughly 90% of them present only once. This clonotype was obtained from a woman in her sixties with COVID-19, enrolled during active disease. The rearrangement joins TRBV7-9 to TRBJ2-2, with TRBD1 identical over 10 bases. The source material was peripheral blood. The CDR3 DNA reads TGTGCCAGCAGCTCTCTCAGGACAGGGGGGAACACCGGGGAGCTGTTTTTT. Translated: CASSSLRTGGNTGELFF.